These T cell receptor beta chains were read from a single sample in a study of T cell responses to AZD1222 COVID-19 vaccine. TCRdb's table, derived via immunoSEQ multiplex PCR, lists solely in-frame clones and lacks some. The sample includes 250,000 to 300,000 clones, 94% of them seen just once. The sequenced sample was peripheral blood, obtained 28 days after the second AZD1222 dose. All receptors come from an adult who received the AZD1222 COVID-19 vaccine. CDR3s include the opening cysteine and the closing phenylalanine or tryptophan. D genes are given only for firm matches. Some rows mark clone size as missing; the rest say once, few, many or name a class of expanded clone.

D,size,V,J,DNA,CDR3
NA,NA,TRBV15,TRBJ2-7,TGTGCCACCAGCAGAGATTACGGGACCTACGAGCAGTACTTC,CATSRDYGTYEQYF
TRBD1,NA,TRBV11-2,TRBJ1-3,TGTGCCAGCAGCCCCAGGGGGGTCTCTGGAAACACCATATATTTT,CASSPRGVSGNTIYF
NA,NA,TRBV28,TRBJ1-4,TGTGCCAGCAGTCCGACAGGAGGAGAGGAAAAACTGTTTTTT,CASSPTGGEEKLFF
NA,few,TRBV28,TRBJ1-5,TGTGCCAGCAGTTTCTACTACAATCAGCCCCAGCATTTT,CASSFYYNQPQHF
NA,once,TRBV7-2,TRBJ1-6,TGTGCCAGCAGCTTAAGGGCGAGCTCCTATAATTCACCCCTCCACTTT,CASSLRASSYNSPLHF
NA,NA,TRBV2,TRBJ1-1,TGTGCCAGCAGTGAGGTGGCAGGAAGCACTGAAGCTTTCTTT,CASSEVAGSTEAFF
TRBD2,NA,TRBV27,TRBJ2-7,TGTGCCAGCAGTCCACTAGCGGGGATATACGAGCAGTACTTC,CASSPLAGIYEQYF
TRBD1,NA,TRBV7-2,TRBJ1-2,TGTGCCAGCAGCTTTTGGACAGGAGACTATGGCTACACCTTC,CASSFWTGDYGYTF
NA,NA,TRBV30,TRBJ2-3,TGTGCCTGGAGTAAAGCAGATACGCAGTATTTT,CAWSKADTQYF
TRBD2,NA,TRBV7-2,TRBJ2-7,TGTGCCAGCAGCTTGGGCGGGGGGCTCTTCTATGAGCAGTACTTC,CASSLGGGLFYEQYF
TRBD1,once,TRBV5-1,TRBJ1-1,TGCGCCAGCAGCTTGGGACCGACAAACAGGGGGCACACTGAAGCTTTCTTT,CASSLGPTNRGHTEAFF
NA,NA,TRBV7-9,TRBJ1-1,TGTGCCAGCAACAGGGAGATGAACACTGAAGCTTTCTTT,CASNREMNTEAFF
NA,NA,TRBV3-1/TRBV3-2,TRBJ2-5,TGTGCCAGCAGCCCCCGGGGGCAAGAGACCCAGTACTTC,CASSPRGQETQYF
TRBD2,NA,TRBV7-2,TRBJ2-2,TGTGCCAGCAGCCTCACTAGCGGGGGGGCCGGCGGGGAGCTGTTTTTT,CASSLTSGGAGGELFF
NA,NA,TRBV7-8,TRBJ1-1,TGTGCCAGCGGGGGGGTCGGTGCTGAAGCTTTCTTT,CASGGVGAEAFF
NA,NA,TRBV12-3/TRBV12-4,TRBJ1-5,TGTGCCAGCAGTTTGGGGGAAAGACAGCCCCAGCATTTT,CASSLGERQPQHF
NA,NA,TRBV5-5,TRBJ2-7,TGTGCCAGCAGTGGCAGGGGCCACGAGCAGTACTTC,CASSGRGHEQYF
TRBD1,NA,TRBV3-1/TRBV3-2,TRBJ1-1,TGTGCCAGCAGCCTCGCGGGACAGGAAGCTTTCTTT,CASSLAGQEAFF
NA,NA,TRBV30,TRBJ1-5,TGTGCCTGGAGTGGACGGAGCAATCAGCCCCAGCATTTT,CAWSGRSNQPQHF
TRBD2,NA,TRBV7-6,TRBJ2-3,TGTGCCACTACACTCGGGACTAGCGTAACAGATACGCAGTATTTT,CATTLGTSVTDTQYF
NA,NA,TRBV7-3,TRBJ2-3,TGTGCCAGCTTCCCTCTAAGGGTTAGGGGAACAGATACGCAGTATTTT,CASFPLRVRGTDTQYF
TRBD2,NA,TRBV29-1,TRBJ2-3,TGCAGCGTTCCCGGGAGGAGCACAGATACGCAGTATTTT,CSVPGRSTDTQYF
NA,NA,TRBV2,TRBJ2-7,TGTGCCAGCAGTGTACAGGGACCGCAGGACGAGCAGTACTTC,CASSVQGPQDEQYF
NA,NA,TRBV28,TRBJ1-4,TGTGCCAGCAGCGGGACACCCGCAACTAATGAAAAACTGTTTTTT,CASSGTPATNEKLFF
NA,NA,TRBV5-1,TRBJ2-1,TGCGCCAGCAGCTTGTTCCACCCCGGGGATGAGCAGTTCTTC,CASSLFHPGDEQFF
TRBD1,NA,TRBV14,TRBJ1-1,TGTGCCAGCAGCCAATTTCAGGGGGCGACTGAAGCTTTCTTT,CASSQFQGATEAFF
TRBD2,NA,TRBV28,TRBJ2-1,TGTGCCAGCAGTTTTCCTAGCGGGAGGGCTAGCTCCTACAATGAGCAGTTCTTC,CASSFPSGRASSYNEQFF
NA,NA,TRBV5-1,TRBJ1-2,TGCGCCAGCAGCTCGGGAAATACCTATGGCTACACCTTC,CASSSGNTYGYTF
TRBD2,NA,TRBV19,TRBJ2-7,TGTGCCAGTAGTCCCGGACTAGCGGGAGAGTACGAGCAGTACTTC,CASSPGLAGEYEQYF
TRBD1,once,TRBV18,TRBJ2-3,TGTGCCAGCTCCCGAGGACAGGGGCACACAGATACGCAGTATTTT,CASSRGQGHTDTQYF
TRBD1,NA,TRBV10-3,TRBJ1-2,TGTGCCATCACGTCGACAGGGACGGGGAATGGCTACACCTTC,CAITSTGTGNGYTF
NA,once,TRBV7-9,TRBJ2-1,TGTGCCAGCAGCTTATCCCAGAACAATGAGCAGTTCTTC,CASSLSQNNEQFF
NA,NA,TRBV29-1,TRBJ1-1,TGCAGCGTTGGGCAGGGGTGGAACACTGAAGCTTTCTTT,CSVGQGWNTEAFF
NA,NA,TRBV7-9,TRBJ2-1,TGTGCCAGCAGCTTTTCTTGGTCGTCCAACCTTGAGCAGTTCTTC,CASSFSWSSNLEQFF
TRBD2,NA,TRBV2,TRBJ2-3,TGTGCCAGCGGGGGACGGGAGGCAGATACGCAGTATTTT,CASGGREADTQYF
TRBD2,NA,TRBV28,TRBJ2-7,TGTGCCAGCTGTAGCGGGAGCTCCTACGAGCAGTACTTC,CASCSGSSYEQYF
NA,NA,TRBV27,TRBJ1-5,TGTGCCAGCAGTCGGGTGAATCAGCCCCAGCATTTT,CASSRVNQPQHF
NA,NA,TRBV18,TRBJ2-1,TGTGCCAGCTCACCTAGGATCTCGGGGGCAGTAATGGCCAATGAGCAGTTCTTC,CASSPRISGAVMANEQFF
TRBD1,NA,TRBV6-5,TRBJ1-2,TGTGCCAGCAGTTCGTTGGACAGGATGAACTATGGCTACACCTTC,CASSSLDRMNYGYTF
NA,NA,TRBV3-1/TRBV3-2,TRBJ1-4,TGTGCCAGCAGCCAAGACGAGGGGAAACTGTTTTTT,CASSQDEGKLFF
NA,NA,TRBV7-2,TRBJ1-1,TGTGCCAGCAGCCTGGGTTACACTGAAGCTTTCTTT,CASSLGYTEAFF
TRBD1,NA,TRBV6-5,TRBJ1-2,TGTGCCAGCAGAGGACAGGGATATGGCTACACCTTC,CASRGQGYGYTF
TRBD1,NA,TRBV28,TRBJ2-5,TGTGCCAGCAGCCCCAGGACAGGGACCGTAGGGCAAGAGACCCAGTACTTC,CASSPRTGTVGQETQYF
TRBD1,NA,TRBV7-3,TRBJ2-7,TGTGCCAGCGGGACAGGGGACGAGCAGTACTTC,CASGTGDEQYF
NA,NA,TRBV15,TRBJ2-3,TGTGCCACCAGCAGAGACGGACTTCCCGTGCCAGATACGCAGTATTTT,CATSRDGLPVPDTQYF
NA,NA,TRBV6-1,TRBJ1-1,TGTGCCAGCAGTGAACTCGGGCAGCTCACTGAAGCTTTCTTT,CASSELGQLTEAFF
NA,NA,TRBV11-2,TRBJ1-3,TGTGCCAGCAGCTTAGGACCACGGAGCTCTGGAAACACCATATATTTT,CASSLGPRSSGNTIYF
NA,NA,TRBV6-5,TRBJ1-2,TGTGCCAGCAGTTACTCGCAGGGGCAGGGTGGCTACACCTTC,CASSYSQGQGGYTF
TRBD1,NA,TRBV19,TRBJ1-5,TGTGCCAGTAGGGGCCGGACAGGGGGCAATCAGCCCCAGCATTTT,CASRGRTGGNQPQHF
TRBD2,NA,TRBV18,TRBJ2-1,TGTGCCAGCTCACCACAAGGACTAGCGAGCTCCTACAATGAGCAGTTCTTC,CASSPQGLASSYNEQFF
NA,NA,TRBV5-4,TRBJ1-1,TGTGCCAGCAGCTTCGACGGGTCGAACACTGAAGCTTTCTTT,CASSFDGSNTEAFF
NA,NA,TRBV15,TRBJ2-7,TGTGCCACCAGCAGAGATCGAGCGACTTACGAGCAGTACTTC,CATSRDRATYEQYF